The sequence of this T cell receptor beta chain was determined in a study of OX40 agonist ivuxolimab in advanced cancers. Study at large: Cohort: around 83% men, mean age approximately 64, aged about 23 to 80. Checkpoint inhibitors had been given previously to roughly 36% of patients. Whole-study results and caveats: CD8+ T cells (on average) carried more expanded clones than CD4+ T cells.

Method: immunoSEQ multiplex PCR; TCRdb's copy keeps in-frame clones and lacks some. The table records tens of thousands of clones, just over 85% of them present only once. Comments on this clone: The antigen is not known.

From germline, CDR1 is SGHDT and CDR2 YYEEEE. CDR3 length: 15 residues. V lost 0 bases to trimming and J lost 0 bases, with 9 bases between them. This TCR was recovered from an adult with an advanced solid tumor such as melanoma, head and neck, liver or kidney cancer. The J gene is TRBJ1-1, the V gene TRBV5-6, with unresolved D. Sequenced here: CD4+ or CD8+ T cells sorted from blood, sampled in a trial of the OX40 agonist ivuxolimab. Written as DNA, the CDR3 is TGTGCCAGCAGCTTGGTCGCCAGAGTGAACACTGAAGCTTTCTTT. Translating it yields CASSLVARVNTEAFF. The full variable domain, in which reference TRBV5-6 and TRBJ1-1 provide the parts outside the CDR3, is DAGVTQSPTHLIKTRGQQVTLRCSPKSGHDTVSWYQQALGQGPQFIFQYYEEEERQRGNFPDRFSGHQFPNYSSELNVNALLLGDSALYLCASSLVARVNTEAFFGQGTRLTVV.